This T cell receptor beta chain was obtained from a study of blood T cell repertoires in COVID-19 (dated by TCRdb to the early 2020s). Some background on the complete study: The collaborator samples originated in the United States, Italy and Spain and spanned the acute and convalescent phases of COVID-19. A freely available public database, intended as a resource for researchers studying the immune response to SARS-CoV-2, is where the repertoires were released. Samples came from the ongoing ImmuneRACE study (first 160 participants) plus 1,254 subjects from 6 global collaborators. Sample metadata almost always included a de-identified subject ID, COVID-19 status, age in years and sex. The material from the prospective study consisted of cDNA or gDNA derived from T cells, B-cell-depleted T cells, or PBMCs. Deeply sampled blood TCRbeta repertoires from subjects exposed to, actively infected with, or recovered from COVID-19 were included in the dataset. HLA class I and class II types, where available, came from metadata supplied by the sample provider rather than from assay-based typing. Broader findings and caveats from the paper: The amount of clinical and demographic metadata varied by source and participant and was provided uncurated.

Comment on this clone: Its specific antigen is unknown. One base away there is no much larger clone; base qualities are not given.

The collaborating institutions used their own protocols to collect whole blood in K2EDTA tubes. For TCRbeta analysis, collaborators shipped samples in one of three forms: frozen whole blood, isolated PBMCs, or DNA extracted from either of those sample types. TCRbeta CDR3 regions were amplified from genomic DNA by means of the immunoSEQ Assay, a bias-controlled multiplex PCR. As for the authors' bioinformatics: The number of nucleated cells in each sample was estimated by amplification of reference gene primers within the assay. Sequence reads were collapsed and filtered to measure the absolute abundance of every unique TCRbeta CDR3 rearrangement. For each sample, productive Simpson clonality was calculated as the square root of Simpson's diversity index across productive rearrangements. Here the immuneACCESS table is served through TCRdb, limited to in-frame sequences with V and J called. Missing clones are a known gap in these copies; in checked studies unresolved V genes cover under half, and the rest lacks a known reason. The V and J calls and clone size were taken over from that table, and D and trimming were inferred from the DNA. This sample comprises approximately 300,000 clones, around 83% of them detected only once. The ten biggest clones cover roughly 1.3% of the sample.

After removal of 5 bases from V and 8 bases from J, the junction retains 5 bases not matched to a gene. According to the germline V gene (reference sequence), CDR1 reads SEHNR and CDR2 reads FQNEAQ. Counted from cysteine to phenylalanine, this CDR3 has 15 amino acids. Only the CDR3 portion is preserved as DNA: 45 bases, with reading frame beginning at the first base. The sample taken for sequencing was peripheral blood. This clonotype was obtained from a woman between 50 and 59 years old with acute or convalescent COVID-19. The sequence is built from TRBV7-9 and TRBJ2-1, with 14 junctional bases fitting TRBD2. The nucleotide sequence reads TGTGCCAGCAGCAGACTAGCGGGGGGGTGGTATGAGCAGTTCTTC. Its protein is CASSRLAGGWYEQFF.